One sample yielded the 11 T cell receptor beta chains listed below, sequenced in a study of response to subunit inactivated influenza vaccine (dated by TCRdb to the late 2010s). The library was built by means of RT-PCR. The sequencer was an Illumina HiSeq 2500. The raw public reads went through TCRdb reprocessing: fastp at Q25, MiXCR clone calling, in-frame beta chains kept. Rows are combined by CDR3 protein, so each entry shows the most common genes and DNA. Recorded for this sample are about 520,000 distinct CDR3 sequences; about 25% of them occurred a single time. The ten most abundant clones make up under 2.5% of the sample. Here the sequenced sample was CD4+ T cells sorted from PBMCs, taken around 5 days after vaccination. The source is a man aged 45-65 years who received an inactivated influenza vaccine. Donor details come from another sample of the same person, matched by shared clones.

This sequence joins TRBV12-3 or TRBV12-4 and TRBJ2-7; 8 positions agree with TRBD1. This CDR3 spans 14 amino acids. V gave up 6 bases and J gave up 0 bases; unmatched junction bases: 4. CDR3 region: CASRGTGSSYEQYF. Here the CDR3 DNA reads TGTGCCAGCAGGGGGACAGGAAGCTCCTACGAGCAGTACTTC.

With regard to this clonotype: A much larger clone lies a single base off, so this may be a read error. As the CDR3 is not closed by the conserved phenylalanine or tryptophan, this likely results from a read error. V usage is TRBV7-2 and J usage is TRBJ2-7; D remains unclear. V was clipped by 1 base and J by 4 bases, with 11 bases between them. The CDR3 runs to 14 residues. CDR1 is SGHTA, CDR2 FQGNSA, per germline. For the CDR3, the DNA is TGTGCCAGCAGCTTAGAGGGCGACGCTTACGAGCAGTACTCC. Encoded protein: CASSLEGDAYEQYS.

The V gene is TRBV5-1, the J gene TRBJ1-1; D is undetermined. Germline CDR1 reads SGHRS; CDR2 reads YFSETQ. This CDR3 contains 14 residues. V dropped 5 bases and J dropped 4 bases, with 15 bases sitting between them. The CDR3 nucleotides read TGCGCCAGCAGTGACGGACCGGTCGGCACTGAAGCTTTCTTT. Its translation is CASSDGPVGTEAFF.

The gene calls are TRBV4-3 and TRBJ2-2; possible D gene TRBD2, 5 bases. V dropped 7 bases and J dropped 5 bases, with 17 bases sitting between them. Germline CDR1 LGHNA, CDR2 YSLEER. The CDR3 consists of 15 residues. The CDR3 DNA is TGCGCCAGCACCCTGGTCGCCTCGGGGACCGGGGAGCTGTTTTTT. Protein product: CASTLVASGTGELFF.

J is TRBJ2-5 and V is TRBV11-2, with TRBD2 as a possible D gene (5 bases). CDR1 is SGHAT, CDR2 FQNNGV, per germline. Trimming shortened V by 1 base and J by 2 bases, and 14 bases separated the two germline ends. The CDR3 totals 16 residues. This CDR3 is CASSLAGAGPQETQYF. The CDR3 nucleotides are TGTGCCAGCAGCTTAGCCGGCGCGGGCCCACAAGAGACCCAGTACTTC.

This chain links TRBV15 with TRBJ1-2; D is uncertain. V was pared by 1 base and J by 8 bases, with 14 bases between. Per the germline V gene, CDR1 is LNHNV and CDR2 is YYDKDF (reference sequence). This CDR3 region has 14 residues. Here the CDR3 reads CATSRARSSDGYTF. CDR3 sequence (DNA): TGTGCCACCAGCAGAGCAAGGTCCTCGGACGGCTACACCTTC. The variable domain in full, completed from reference TRBV15 and TRBJ1-2, reads DAMVIQNPRYQVTQFGKPVTLSCSQTLNHNVMYWYQQKSSQAPKLLFHYYDKDFNNEADTPDNFQSRRPNTSFCFLDIRSPGLGDTAMYLCATSRARSSDGYTFGSGTRLTVV.

This clonotype has just a few counts. The chain joins TRBV11-3 to TRBJ1-2; D perhaps matches TRBD1 (5 bases). Deletions cut 5 bases from V and 4 bases from J, with 14 bases between. CDR3 size: 14 residues. In germline, CDR1 is SGHNT, CDR2 YENEEA. CDR3 nucleotides: TGTGCCAGCAGCGAAGACCAGGGAGTCTATGGCTACACCTTC. Translation: CASSEDQGVYGYTF. The whole variable domain, filled in from reference TRBV11-3 and TRBJ1-2, reads EAGVVQSPRYKIIEKKQPVAFWCNPISGHNTLYWYLQNLGQGPELLIRYENEEAVDDSQLPKDRFSAERLKGVDSTLKIQPAELGDSAVYLCASSEDQGVYGYTFGSGTRLTVV.

Only a few counts were recorded for this clonotype. The gene calls are TRBV6-2 or TRBV6-3 and TRBJ2-6; D unclear. The CDR3 is 15 residues long. The V end was cut by 1 base, the J end by 2 bases, with 6 bases between. The germline V gene encodes CDR1 MNHEY and CDR2 SVGEGT. This CDR3 is CASSYLTAGANVLTF. The CDR3 coding sequence is TGTGCCAGCAGTTACTTAACAGCTGGGGCCAACGTCCTGACTTTC.

The chain recombines TRBV4-3 with TRBJ2-3; unclear D gene. Germline V CDR1 and CDR2: LGHNA, YSLEER. The V end was cut by 0 bases, the J end by 0 bases, with 7 bases between. CDR3 length: 15 amino acids. CDR3 amino acids: CASSQDPVSTDTQYF. In DNA form, the CDR3 reads TGCGCCAGCAGCCAAGACCCCGTTAGCACAGATACGCAGTATTTT.

The CDR3, as DNA: TGTGCCAGCAGCCAAGAGCGAACAGGGAACACCGGGGAGCTGTTTTTT. It encodes CASSQERTGNTGELFF. V usage is TRBV3-1 and J usage is TRBJ2-2; D may be TRBD1 (5 bases). The V end lost 0 bases, the J end lost 1 base, and 9 bases lay between the germline ends. There are 16 residues in the CDR3. The V gene's germline CDR1 is LGHDT and CDR2 YNNKEL (reference sequence).

CDR3 region: CASSHGTLDVTIYF. As DNA, the CDR3 is TGTGCCAGCAGCCACGGGACCCTGGATGTCACCATATATTTT. This rearrangement joins TRBV3-1 to TRBJ1-3, with TRBD1 as a possible D gene (5 bases). The V and J ends lost 3 bases and 9 bases respectively, with 15 bases between them. The CDR3 length is 14 residues. The germline gives CDR1 LGHDT, CDR2 YNNKEL (reference sequence).